This paragraph covers one T cell receptor (beta chain) sequence. The data are from a study of blood T cell repertoires in COVID-19. This table comes from immunoSEQ multiplex PCR, and its TCRdb copy is limited to in-frame clones, with some not included. The sample consists of under 75,000 clones, approximately 72% of them appearing once. This CDR3 has 19 amino acids. Germline V gene sequence: CDR1 SGHRS, CDR2 YFSETQ. V dropped 2 bases and J dropped 0; count of bases not matched to a gene: 9. The chain combines TRBV5-1 with TRBJ2-6; TRBD2 aligns across 9 bases. Sequencing was performed on peripheral blood. This clonotype was obtained from a woman in her sixties or seventies with COVID-19, enrolled during active disease. Here the CDR3 DNA reads TGCGCCAGCAGCTTTTTTCCGCTAGCGGGGAGCTCTGGGGCCAACGTCCTGACTTTC. Residues: CASSFFPLAGSSGANVLTF.